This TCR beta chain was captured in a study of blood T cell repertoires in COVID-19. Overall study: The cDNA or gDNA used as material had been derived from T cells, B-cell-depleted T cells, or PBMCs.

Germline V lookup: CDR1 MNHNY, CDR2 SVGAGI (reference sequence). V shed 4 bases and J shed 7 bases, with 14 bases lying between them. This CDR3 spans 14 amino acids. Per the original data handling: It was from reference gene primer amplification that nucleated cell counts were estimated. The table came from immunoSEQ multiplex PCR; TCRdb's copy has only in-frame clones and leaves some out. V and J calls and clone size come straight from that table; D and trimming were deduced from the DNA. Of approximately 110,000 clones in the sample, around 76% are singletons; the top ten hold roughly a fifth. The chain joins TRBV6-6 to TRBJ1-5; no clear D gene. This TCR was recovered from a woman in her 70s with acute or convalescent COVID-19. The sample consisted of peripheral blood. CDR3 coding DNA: TGTGCCAGCAGTTTCTCTCTTCTGGGCCAGCCCCAGCATTTT. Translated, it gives CASSFSLLGQPQHF.